The entry below gives a single T cell receptor beta chain sequence along with its context. Trimming stripped 3 bases from V and 1 base from J, with 9 bases between. The germline V gene has CDR1 LGHDT and CDR2 YNNKEL (reference sequence). CDR3 size: 14 residues. These data are taken from a study of blood T cell repertoires in COVID-19. Clones were read by immunoSEQ multiplex PCR, and TCRdb kept only the in-frame ones, dropping some. The top ten clones hold around 6.5% of a sample with 200,000 or so clones, approximately 91% of them seen once. The sequence derives from a man in his 60s who had recovered from COVID-19. The sequencing input was peripheral blood. V is TRBV3-1 (or the pseudogene TRBV3-2) and J is TRBJ1-1; possibly TRBD1 for D (5 bases). In nucleotides, the CDR3 is TGTGCCAGCAGCCAGCTGACAGCGAACACTGAAGCTTTCTTT. Translation gives CASSQLTANTEAFF.